These T cell receptor beta chains were read from a single sample in a study of CD8 T cell repertoires and HIV-1 epitope variants. These receptors' targets are unknown. The table came from immunoSEQ multiplex PCR; TCRdb's copy has only in-frame clones and leaves some out. The repertoire holds a few thousand clones, with around two thirds as singletons. Sample: cultured CD8+ T cells derived from PBMCs. These receptor sequences come from a male donor with HIV. CDR3s include the opening cysteine and the closing phenylalanine or tryptophan. The D gene is left open where the match is weak. Clone sizes are given selectively: once, few, many, or a class where the clone is expanded.

TRBJ2-7	.	TRBV7-2	.	TGTGCCAGCAGCTTAGGGCTAGGAGGGGCGCAGACGATTGGCGAGCAGTACTTC	CASSLGLGGAQTIGEQYF
TRBJ1-1	.	TRBV7-9	.	TGTGCCAGCAGCTTGACGGGGAACACTGAAGCTTTCTTT	CASSLTGNTEAFF
TRBJ2-1	.	TRBV7-6	.	TGTGCCAGCAGCTGGCTTGGATACGAATACAATGAGCAGTTCTTC	CASSWLGYEYNEQFF
TRBJ1-2	.	TRBV7-9	.	TGTGCCAGCAGCTTAGGAGTAGGAGCTAACTATGGCTACACCTTC	CASSLGVGANYGYTF
TRBJ1-4	.	TRBV28	.	TGTGCCAGCAGTTTGACAACTAATGAAAAACTGTTTTTT	CASSLTTNEKLFF
TRBJ1-1	.	TRBV4-1	TRBD1	TGCGCCAGCAGCCATGCGACAGGGGCGAACACTGAAGCTTTCTTT	CASSHATGANTEAFF
TRBJ2-1	.	TRBV19	TRBD1	TGTGCCAGTAGTACATGGACAGGGCAATACAATGAGCAGTTCTTC	CASSTWTGQYNEQFF
TRBJ2-3	.	TRBV6-5	.	TGTGCCAGCAGTCAAGAAACAGGGACAGATACGCAGTATTTT	CASSQETGTDTQYF
TRBJ2-5	.	TRBV4-1	TRBD2	TGCGCCAGCAGCCAAAACCGCGGGAGGGGGGAGACCCAGTACTTC	CASSQNRGRGETQYF
TRBJ1-4	.	TRBV13	.	TGTGCCAGCAGCTTAGGCGACAGAAATAAACTGTTTTTT	CASSLGDRNKLFF
TRBJ1-3	.	TRBV30	.	TGTGCCTGGAGTCTGTTCTCTGGAAACACCATATATTTT	CAWSLFSGNTIYF
TRBJ2-7	.	TRBV5-4	TRBD2	TGTGCCAGCAGCACAGGACTAGCGGGAGGAGGGGGCTACGAGCAGTACTTC	CASSTGLAGGGGYEQYF
TRBJ1-6	.	TRBV27	TRBD1	TGTGCCAGCAGGGGACAGGGCGATTCACCCCTCCACTTT	CASRGQGDSPLHF
TRBJ2-5	few	TRBV7-3	.	TGTGCCAGCAGCCCGACGGGGGGCAGCCCGGGGTTGGAGACCCAGTACTTC	CASSPTGGSPGLETQYF
TRBJ2-1	.	TRBV18	.	TGTGCCAGCTCCCCGACGCGAGGGGACGGCTACAATGAGCAGTTCTTC	CASSPTRGDGYNEQFF
TRBJ2-5	.	TRBV5-4	.	TGTGCCAGCAGTTCAAACAGGGAGACCCAGTACTTC	CASSSNRETQYF
TRBJ1-6	few	TRBV27	.	TGTGCCAGCAGTCCCACACCCTGGAATTCACCCCTCCACTTT	CASSPTPWNSPLHF
TRBJ2-7	.	TRBV6-1	.	TGTGCCAGCAGTGACGGTATAGTAACAGGATTGAACTACGAGCAGTACTTC	CASSDGIVTGLNYEQYF
TRBJ2-7	.	TRBV18	.	TGTGCCAGCTCACCTTCACCGGAGAGCTCCTACGAGCAGTACTTC	CASSPSPESSYEQYF
TRBJ1-2	few	TRBV18	.	TGTGCCAGCTCACCAAATTCAGGGGAGGGCTATGGCTACACCTTC	CASSPNSGEGYGYTF
TRBJ2-1	.	TRBV27	.	TGTGCCAGCAGTGGAGGGAGGTTCTACAATGAGCAGTTCTTC	CASSGGRFYNEQFF
TRBJ1-1	.	TRBV6-6	.	TGTGCCAGCAGTTACTCGAAGGGTGAAGCTTTCTTT	CASSYSKGEAFF
TRBJ1-4	.	TRBV27	.	TGTGCCAGCAGTCCTTGGACAGATGAGGATGAAAAACTGTTTTTT	CASSPWTDEDEKLFF
TRBJ2-1	.	TRBV6-1	.	TGTGCCAGCAGGCAAACGGGGAATGAGCAGTTCTTC	CASRQTGNEQFF
TRBJ2-5	.	TRBV18	.	TGTGCCAGCTCACCCCGGGACACCCCTCAAGAGACCCAGTACTTC	CASSPRDTPQETQYF
TRBJ2-5	.	TRBV6-6	TRBD1	TGTGCCAGCAGTCAGGGACAGGGGGCGTTTTCCGAGACCCAGTACTTC	CASSQGQGAFSETQYF
TRBJ1-2	once	TRBV7-2	.	TGTGCCAGCAGCTACCGTCCTCGCCGGGAGGCAGAGACTAATGGCTACACCTTC	CASSYRPRREAETNGYTF